A single sample gave rise to the 21 T cell receptor beta chains below, sequenced in a study of somatic mutations in cytotoxic T cells in rheumatoid arthritis. Clones were read by immunoSEQ multiplex PCR, and TCRdb kept only the in-frame ones, dropping some. Altogether under 20,000 clones are present, around 83% being singletons, with the ten largest covering roughly 27%. The specimen was CD8+ T cells sorted from blood. These receptors came from an adult with rheumatoid arthritis.

This chain joins TRBV18 and TRBJ1-5; D may be TRBD1 (5 bases). V was clipped by 3 bases and J by 1 base, with 13 bases between them. Germline CDR1 reads KGHSH; CDR2 reads LQKENI. The CDR3 has 16 residues. CDR3 in amino acids: CASSPQGGASNQPQHF. The DNA for the CDR3 is TGTGCCAGCTCACCTCAGGGTGGGGCGAGCAATCAGCCCCAGCATTTT.

This chain links TRBV10-1 with TRBJ2-3, with 11 bases fitting TRBD2. Germline CDR1 reads WNHNN; CDR2 reads SYGVQD (reference sequence). V dropped 5 bases and J dropped 4; count of bases not matched to a gene: 5. The CDR3 length is 15 residues. CDR3 sequence reads: CASSFGTSGSDTQYF. The CDR3 bases are TGCGCCAGCAGTTTCGGGACTAGCGGTTCAGATACGCAGTATTTT.

V and J are TRBV7-9 and TRBJ1-2, with 7 positions matching TRBD1. Trimming at V came to 2 bases and at J to 5 bases, leaving 17 bases not matched to a gene. CDR1 and CDR2 from the germline V gene are SEHNR and FQNEAQ (reference sequence). The CDR3 contains 18 residues. This CDR3 is CASSLLQISGTEGYGYTF. The DNA of the CDR3 is TGTGCCAGCAGCTTACTTCAAATTTCCGGGACAGAGGGATATGGCTACACCTTC.

V usage is TRBV19 and J usage is TRBJ1-4, with D tentatively TRBD1 (5 bases). Germline V gene data show CDR1 as LNHDA and CDR2 as SQIVND (reference sequence). The germline V and J ends were trimmed by 3 bases and 7 bases, with 9 bases remaining between them. CDR3 size: 13 residues. The CDR3 nucleotides are TGTGCCAGTAGTATGTGGGGACGTGAAAAACTGTTTTTT. It encodes CASSMWGREKLFF.

This chain links TRBV27 with TRBJ1-3; D is unresolved. The V gene's germline CDR1 is MNHEY and CDR2 SMNVEV (reference sequence). The CDR3 length is 14 residues. The V and J ends lost 6 bases and 1 base respectively, with 10 bases between them. The CDR3 sequence is CASSPFTSGNTIYF. The CDR3 DNA reads TGTGCCAGCAGCCCCTTTACGTCTGGAAACACCATATATTTT.

The chain couples TRBV13 to TRBJ2-1; the D gene could be TRBD1 or TRBD2 (5 bases each). Trimming left V 5 bases short and J 2 bases short, with 13 bases between. Germline V CDR1 and CDR2: PRHDT, FYEKMQ (reference sequence). This CDR3 region has 15 residues. In DNA form, the CDR3 reads TGTGCCAGCAGCCCGTCCGGGACCACCTACAATGAGCAGTTCTTC. Translation: CASSPSGTTYNEQFF.

The chain carries TRBV11-3 and TRBJ2-3, with D perhaps being TRBD1 or TRBD2 (5 bases each). CDR3 size: 12 residues. The V gene's germline CDR1 is SGHNT and CDR2 YENEEA. The germline V and J ends were trimmed by 5 bases and 6 bases, with 9 bases remaining between them. For the CDR3, the DNA is TGTGCCAGCAGCGGCAGGGAGGATACGCAGTATTTT. Protein: CASSGREDTQYF.

The rearrangement uses TRBV15 and TRBJ2-2; D is unclear. V lost 3 bases, J lost 7 bases, and 12 bases lay in between. The CDR3 runs to 14 residues. Germline CDR1 reads LNHNV; CDR2 reads YYDKDF (reference sequence). In DNA, the CDR3 is TGTGCCACCAGCAGCAGAGTTGGGGACGGGGAGCTGTTTTTT. It yields the protein CATSSRVGDGELFF.

The chain couples TRBV28 to TRBJ1-4; D gene ambiguous. Trimming removed 2 bases at V and 5 bases at J, with 9 bases between. Germline V gene sequence: CDR1 MDHEN, CDR2 SYDVKM. This CDR3 has 14 amino acids. The CDR3 loop reads CASSLSLPNEKLFF. CDR3 bases: TGTGCCAGCAGTTTAAGTTTGCCGAATGAAAAACTGTTTTTT.

This clone was detected only once. The V and J genes are TRBV28 and TRBJ1-2, with 11 nucleotides matching TRBD1. Germline V gene sequence: CDR1 MDHEN, CDR2 SYDVKM. This CDR3 has 16 residues. Unmatched junction bases numbered 13, after V lost 5 bases and J lost 8 bases. CDR3: CASSPLPGTGGKGYTF. The DNA of the CDR3 is TGTGCCAGCAGTCCGTTACCCGGGACAGGGGGTAAGGGCTACACCTTC.

The chain has TRBV13 and TRBJ2-7, with 14 bases aligning to TRBD2. Germline V gene sequence: CDR1 PRHDT, CDR2 FYEKMQ (reference sequence). The CDR3 sequence is 15 residues long. J gave up 5 bases and V 5 bases, and 5 bases lay outside the gene matches. The CDR3 is CASSIGLAGGHEQYF. CDR3 DNA: TGTGCCAGCAGCATTGGACTAGCGGGAGGCCACGAGCAGTACTTC.

CDR3 residues: CASGLGGETQYF. For the CDR3, the DNA is TGTGCTAGTGGTTTGGGGGGCGAGACCCAGTACTTC. This chain joins TRBV12-5 and TRBJ2-5; perhaps TRBD1 as D (5 bases). V was pared by 1 base and J by 5 bases, with 5 bases between. Germline CDR1 is LGHNT and CDR2 is FRNRAP. The CDR3 covers 12 residues.

The V gene is TRBV4-1, the J gene TRBJ2-7, with unresolved D. The germline V gene encodes CDR1 MGHRA and CDR2 YSYEKL. V dropped 3 bases and J dropped 4 bases, with 4 bases sitting between them. The CDR3 consists of 11 residues. The CDR3 loop is CASSHKYEQYF. For the CDR3, the DNA is TGCGCCAGCAGCCACAAATACGAGCAGTACTTC.

For the CDR3, the DNA is TGTGCCAGCGGGAGGGGGAGGGAGCAGTACTTC. As protein: CASGRGREQYF. The V call is TRBV4-2, the J call TRBJ2-7; possibly TRBD2 for D (7 bases). The CDR3 spans 11 residues. From germline, CDR1 is LGHNA and CDR2 YNFKEQ. Trimming took 8 bases from V and 7 from J, leaving 12 bases between them.

The sample holds a few counts of this clone. V and J are TRBV19 and TRBJ2-1; the D is unclear. V lost 10 bases, J lost 3 bases, and 10 bases lay in between. The CDR3 has 12 residues. Germline V gene sequence: CDR1 LNHDA, CDR2 SQIVND (reference sequence). The CDR3 DNA follows: TGTGCCACCAGTTGGAGCTACAATGAGCAGTTCTTC. This translates into CATSWSYNEQFF.

The genes are TRBV2 and TRBJ1-4; D is unclear. In germline, CDR1 is SNHLY, CDR2 FYNNEI. CDR3 size: 14 residues. The germline V and J ends were trimmed by 3 bases and 7 bases, with 12 bases remaining between them. The CDR3 bases are TGTGCCAGCAGTGACCGGCCAACAAGTGAAAAACTGTTTTTT. This gives the protein CASSDRPTSEKLFF.

A few counts support this clone. J is TRBJ1-1 and V is TRBV4-1; D not resolved. V was shortened by 1 base and J by 3 bases, with 9 bases between the two germline ends. Germline-derived CDR1 and CDR2 are MGHRA and YSYEKL. The CDR3 consists of 14 residues. The CDR3 nucleotides are TGCGCCAGCAGCCAAGCCCAAGTTGACACTGAAGCTTTCTTT. It codes for CASSQAQVDTEAFF.

This clone showed up just a few times. The genes are TRBV7-2 and TRBJ2-7, with D unclear. The CDR3 has 11 amino acids. Germline V lookup: CDR1 SGHTA, CDR2 FQGNSA. Between the trimmed V and J ends, which lost 1 base and 9 bases, there was a span of 7 bases. The DNA of the CDR3 is TGTGCCAGCAGCTTAGGGACGGTGCAGTACTTC. It yields the protein CASSLGTVQYF.

V gene TRBV21-1 combines with J gene TRBJ2-3; TRBD2 is the table's D call and was not checked against the DNA. TRBV21-1 is a pseudogene. CDR3 length equals 18 residues. The CDR3: CASSPTRGLAGGSDTQYF. The CDR3 nucleotides are TGTGCCAGCAGCCCCACCCGGGGACTAGCGGGAGGGTCAGATACGCAGTATTTT.

The chain is built from TRBV18 and TRBJ1-2; TRBD1 matches at 8 bases. Losses at the gene ends were 6 bases for V and 0 bases for J; bases not matched to a gene: 6. The CDR3 sequence is 15 residues long. Germline CDR1 KGHSH, CDR2 LQKENI. The CDR3 protein is CASSRDRTTNYGYTF. The CDR3 nucleotides read TGTGCCAGCTCGCGGGACAGGACGACTAACTATGGCTACACCTTC.

The chain joins TRBV4-1 to TRBJ2-7; D may correspond to TRBD1 or TRBD2 (5 bases each). The V gene's germline CDR1 is MGHRA and CDR2 YSYEKL. V lost 4 bases to trimming and J lost 7 bases, with 11 bases between them. This CDR3 is 12 amino acids long. The CDR3 protein is CASSPGPPEQYF. The CDR3 DNA sequence: TGCGCCAGCAGCCCGGGACCCCCAGAGCAGTACTTC.